This T cell receptor beta chain appears in the sequencing data of a study of blood T cells in healthy people across ages. Study outcomes and limitations: Correlation between TCR beta diversity and naive T cell percentage was strong.

About this clonotype: What it recognizes is unknown.

For the second PCR, which ran for 7 to 11 cycles, a sample-barcoded 5' primer and a J-beta primer mix were used. Each cDNA molecule, via a template-switch adaptor with 12 random nucleotides, was tagged. TCRdb itself ran the 5' RACE reads through MiXCR, one entry per CDR3 protein. The top ten hold around a fifth of the sample, which has around 940,000 distinct CDR3 sequences, just over 50% seen once. In terms of origin and age, donors were healthy Caucasian individuals from Russia aged roughly 6 to 95. The CDR3 length is 15 residues. In germline, CDR1 is SQVTM, CDR2 ANQGSEA. Sequencing was carried out using blood. This chain uses TRBV29-1 with TRBJ2-4; D may match TRBD1 or TRBD2 (7 bases each). TRBJ2-7 explains the end of the DNA better; the J call may be wrong. This TCR was sampled from a woman in her sixties or seventies in good health. The CDR3, as DNA: TGCAGCGTTGTGGGGGGGAGACAGGGAGCCTACGAGCAGTACTTC. It specifies CSVVGGRQGAYEQYF.